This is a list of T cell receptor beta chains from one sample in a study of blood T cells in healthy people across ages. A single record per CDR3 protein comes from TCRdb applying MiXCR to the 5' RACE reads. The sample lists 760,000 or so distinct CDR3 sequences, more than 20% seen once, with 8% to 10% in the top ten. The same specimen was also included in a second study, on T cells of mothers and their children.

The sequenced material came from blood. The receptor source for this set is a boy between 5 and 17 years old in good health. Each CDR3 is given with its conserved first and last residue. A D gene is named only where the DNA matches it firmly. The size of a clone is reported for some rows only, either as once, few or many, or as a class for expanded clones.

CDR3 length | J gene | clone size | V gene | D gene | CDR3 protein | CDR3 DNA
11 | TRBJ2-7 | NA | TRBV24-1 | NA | CATSHEIEQYF | TGTGCCACCAGTCACGAGATCGAGCAGTACTTC
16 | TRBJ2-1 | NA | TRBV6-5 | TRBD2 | CASSYGTSRPYNEQFF | TGTGCCAGCAGTTACGGGACTAGCAGGCCATACAATGAGCAGTTCTTC
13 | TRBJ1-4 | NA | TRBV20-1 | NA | CSASGRANEKLFF | TGCAGTGCCAGCGGCAGGGCGAATGAAAAACTGTTTTTT
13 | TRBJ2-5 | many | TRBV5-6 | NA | CASSLGEWETQYF | TGTGCCAGCAGCTTGGGGGAGTGGGAGACCCAGTACTTC
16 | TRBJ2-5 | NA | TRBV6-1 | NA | CASSEVQGGAGETQYF | TGTGCCAGCAGTGAAGTACAGGGTGGCGCAGGGGAGACCCAGTACTTC
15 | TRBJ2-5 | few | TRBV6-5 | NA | CASSYTTGGLETQYF | TGTGCCAGCAGTTACACTACTGGGGGTCTGGAGACCCAGTACTTC
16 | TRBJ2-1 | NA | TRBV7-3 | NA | CASSLGPLSSYNEQFF | TGTGCCAGCAGCTTAGGGCCCTTGAGCTCCTACAATGAGCAGTTCTTC
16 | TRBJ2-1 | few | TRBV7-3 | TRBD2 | CASSWTSGRSVNEQFF | TGTGCCAGCAGCTGGACTAGCGGGAGGAGCGTCAATGAGCAGTTCTTC
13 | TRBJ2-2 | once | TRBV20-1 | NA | CSARRQNAGELFF | TGCAGTGCTAGGCGACAGAACGCCGGGGAGCTGTTTTTT
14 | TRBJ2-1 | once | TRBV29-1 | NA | CSGETGVSYNEQFF | TGCAGCGGGGAAACGGGAGTCTCCTACAATGAGCAGTTCTTC
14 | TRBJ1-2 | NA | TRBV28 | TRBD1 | CASSSGGVVNGYTF | TGTGCCAGCAGTTCAGGGGGCGTTGTAAATGGCTACACCTTC
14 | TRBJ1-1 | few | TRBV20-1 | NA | CSARSTLQFTEAFF | TGCAGTGCTAGAAGCACCCTTCAGTTCACTGAAGCTTTCTTT
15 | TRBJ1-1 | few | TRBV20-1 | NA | CSARSQGMRNTEAFF | TGCAGTGCTAGAAGCCAGGGTATGAGGAACACTGAAGCTTTCTTT
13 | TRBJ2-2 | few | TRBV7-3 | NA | CASSPSSTGELFF | TGTGCCAGCAGCCCCTCCTCCACCGGGGAGCTGTTTTTT
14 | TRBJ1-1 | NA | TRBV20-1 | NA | CSAREAGLPTEAFF | TGCAGTGCTAGAGAGGCAGGGTTGCCCACTGAAGCTTTCTTT
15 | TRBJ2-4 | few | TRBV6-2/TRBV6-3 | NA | CASSYSVLAKNIQYF | TGTGCCAGCAGTTACTCAGTACTAGCCAAAAACATTCAGTACTTC
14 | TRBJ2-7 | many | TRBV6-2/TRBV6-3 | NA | CASSYPGRSYEQYF | TGTGCCAGCAGTTACCCCGGACGGTCCTACGAGCAGTACTTC
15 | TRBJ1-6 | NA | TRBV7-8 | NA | CASSSGHSEVSPLHF | TGTGCCAGCAGCTCGGGACACTCGGAGGTTTCACCCCTCCACTTT
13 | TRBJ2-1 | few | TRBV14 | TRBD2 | CASSVAGGYEQFF | TGTGCCAGCAGCGTAGCGGGGGGGTATGAGCAGTTCTTC
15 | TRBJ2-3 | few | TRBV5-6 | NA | CASSLTPIVTDTQYF | TGTGCCAGCAGCTTGACCCCCATCGTCACAGATACGCAGTATTTT
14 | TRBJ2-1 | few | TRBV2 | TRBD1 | CASSAQGSYNEQFF | TGTGCCAGCAGCGCACAGGGGAGCTACAATGAGCAGTTCTTC
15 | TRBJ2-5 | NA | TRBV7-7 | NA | CASSLGRDLKETQYF | TGTGCTAGCAGCTTAGGCCGGGACTTGAAAGAGACCCAGTACTTC
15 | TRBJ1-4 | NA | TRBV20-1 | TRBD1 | CSAQPPGQLNEKLFF | TGCAGTGCTCAACCTCCGGGACAGCTTAATGAAAAACTGTTTTTT
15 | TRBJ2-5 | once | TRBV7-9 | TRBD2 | CASSSGTSVPGAQYF | TGTGCCAGCAGCTCCGGGACTAGCGTACCAGGCGCCCAGTACTTC
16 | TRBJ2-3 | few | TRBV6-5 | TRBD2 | CASSYSRLADTDTQYF | TGTGCCAGCAGTTATTCCCGACTAGCGGACACAGATACGCAGTATTTT
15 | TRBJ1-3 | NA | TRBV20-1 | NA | CSATRVLSSGNTIYF | TGCAGTGCTACCAGGGTCCTGAGCTCTGGAAACACCATATATTTT
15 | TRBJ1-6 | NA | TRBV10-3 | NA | CAISARQEYNSPLHF | TGTGCCATCAGTGCCCGACAGGAGTATAATTCACCCCTCCACTTT
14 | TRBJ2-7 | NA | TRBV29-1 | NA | CSVALFSARDEQYF | TGCAGCGTTGCATTGTTTTCGGCCCGGGACGAGCAGTACTTC
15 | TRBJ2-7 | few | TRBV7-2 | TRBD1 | CASSFYRGFLYEQYF | TGTGCCAGCAGCTTCTACAGGGGGTTTCTCTACGAGCAGTACTTC
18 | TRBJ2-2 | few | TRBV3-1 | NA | CASSQGRYRRLNTGELFF | TGTGCCAGCAGCCAAGGGAGGTATAGGCGTCTGAACACCGGGGAGCTGTTTTTT
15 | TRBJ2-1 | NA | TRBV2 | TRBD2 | CASSELLAGVGEQFF | TGTGCCAGCAGTGAACTACTAGCGGGAGTTGGTGAGCAGTTCTTC
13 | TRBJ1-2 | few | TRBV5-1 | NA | CASSLEGDYGYTF | TGTGCCAGCAGCTTAGAAGGGGACTATGGCTACACCTTC